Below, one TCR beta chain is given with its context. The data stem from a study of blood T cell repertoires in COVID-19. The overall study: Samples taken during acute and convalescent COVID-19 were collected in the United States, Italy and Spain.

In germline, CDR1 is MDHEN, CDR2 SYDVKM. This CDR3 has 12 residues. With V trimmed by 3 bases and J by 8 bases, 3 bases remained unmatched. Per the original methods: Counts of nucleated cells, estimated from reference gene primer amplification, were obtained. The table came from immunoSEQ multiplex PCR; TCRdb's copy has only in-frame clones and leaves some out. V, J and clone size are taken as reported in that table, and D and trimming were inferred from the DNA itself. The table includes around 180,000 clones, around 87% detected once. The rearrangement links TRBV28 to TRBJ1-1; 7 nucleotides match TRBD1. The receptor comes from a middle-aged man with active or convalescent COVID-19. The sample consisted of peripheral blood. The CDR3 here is CASSFGTAEAFF. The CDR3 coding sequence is TGTGCCAGCAGTTTTGGGACAGCCGAAGCTTTCTTT.